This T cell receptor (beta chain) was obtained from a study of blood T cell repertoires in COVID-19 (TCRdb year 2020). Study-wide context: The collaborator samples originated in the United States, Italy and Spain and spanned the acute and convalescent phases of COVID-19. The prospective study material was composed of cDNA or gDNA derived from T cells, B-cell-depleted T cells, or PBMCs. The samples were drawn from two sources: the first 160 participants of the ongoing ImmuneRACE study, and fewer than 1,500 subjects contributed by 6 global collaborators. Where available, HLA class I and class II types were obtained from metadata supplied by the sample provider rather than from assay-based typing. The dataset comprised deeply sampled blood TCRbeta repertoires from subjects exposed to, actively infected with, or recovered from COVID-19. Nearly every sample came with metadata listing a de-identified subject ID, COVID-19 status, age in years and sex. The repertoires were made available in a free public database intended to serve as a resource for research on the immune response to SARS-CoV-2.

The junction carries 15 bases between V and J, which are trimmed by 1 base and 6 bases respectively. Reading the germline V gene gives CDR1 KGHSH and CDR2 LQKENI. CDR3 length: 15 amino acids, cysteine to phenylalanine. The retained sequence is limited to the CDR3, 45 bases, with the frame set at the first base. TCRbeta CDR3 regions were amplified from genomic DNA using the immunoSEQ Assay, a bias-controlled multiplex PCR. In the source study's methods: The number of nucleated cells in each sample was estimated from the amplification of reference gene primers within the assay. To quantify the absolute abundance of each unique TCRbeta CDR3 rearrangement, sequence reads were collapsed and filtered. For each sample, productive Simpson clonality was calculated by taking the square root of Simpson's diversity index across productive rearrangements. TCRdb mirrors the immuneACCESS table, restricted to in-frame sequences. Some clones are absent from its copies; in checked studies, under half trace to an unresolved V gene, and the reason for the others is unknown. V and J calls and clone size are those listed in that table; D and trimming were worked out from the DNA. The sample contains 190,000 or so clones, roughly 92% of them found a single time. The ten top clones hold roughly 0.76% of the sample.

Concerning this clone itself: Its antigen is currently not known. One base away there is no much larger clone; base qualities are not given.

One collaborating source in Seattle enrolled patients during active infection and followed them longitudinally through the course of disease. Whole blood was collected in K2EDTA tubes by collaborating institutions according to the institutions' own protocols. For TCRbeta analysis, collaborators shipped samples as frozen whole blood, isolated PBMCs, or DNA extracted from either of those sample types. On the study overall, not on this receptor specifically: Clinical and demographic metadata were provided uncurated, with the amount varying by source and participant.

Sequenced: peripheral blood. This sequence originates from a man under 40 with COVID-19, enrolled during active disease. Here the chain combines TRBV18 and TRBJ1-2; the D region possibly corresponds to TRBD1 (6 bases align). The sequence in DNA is TGTGCCAGCTCACCACTTACGGACAGCAAGGATGGCTACACCTTC. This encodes CASSPLTDSKDGYTF.